This T cell receptor beta chain was documented in a study of blood T cells in healthy people across ages. Study findings and constraints: Older age coincided with a roughly linear decline in TCR beta diversity per million T cells. Donors of long life had a larger count of naive CD4+ cells and greater diversity than aged donors.

CDR1 is SNHLY, CDR2 FYNNEI, per germline. Trimming shortened V by 9 bases and J by 7 bases, and 13 bases separated the two germline ends. The CDR3 totals 12 residues. Individuals who donated were healthy Caucasians from Russia aged roughly 6 to 90. Isolation recovered at least 7 million PBMCs from every sample. On this clonotype itself: As yet, its antigen is unknown.

Through a sample-barcoded 5' primer and a J-beta primer mix, a second PCR was run for about 6 to 11 cycles. TCRdb independently ran MiXCR on the 5' RACE reads; one entry per CDR3 protein. In the table there are roughly 1.6 million distinct CDR3 sequences, about 35% of which are singletons. This sequence originates from a woman in her thirties in good health. V usage is TRBV2 and J usage is TRBJ2-1; D is ambiguous. The sample was blood. The CDR3 here is CASTTRANEQFF. The CDR3 nucleotides are TGTGCCAGTACTACCAGAGCAAATGAGCAGTTCTTC.